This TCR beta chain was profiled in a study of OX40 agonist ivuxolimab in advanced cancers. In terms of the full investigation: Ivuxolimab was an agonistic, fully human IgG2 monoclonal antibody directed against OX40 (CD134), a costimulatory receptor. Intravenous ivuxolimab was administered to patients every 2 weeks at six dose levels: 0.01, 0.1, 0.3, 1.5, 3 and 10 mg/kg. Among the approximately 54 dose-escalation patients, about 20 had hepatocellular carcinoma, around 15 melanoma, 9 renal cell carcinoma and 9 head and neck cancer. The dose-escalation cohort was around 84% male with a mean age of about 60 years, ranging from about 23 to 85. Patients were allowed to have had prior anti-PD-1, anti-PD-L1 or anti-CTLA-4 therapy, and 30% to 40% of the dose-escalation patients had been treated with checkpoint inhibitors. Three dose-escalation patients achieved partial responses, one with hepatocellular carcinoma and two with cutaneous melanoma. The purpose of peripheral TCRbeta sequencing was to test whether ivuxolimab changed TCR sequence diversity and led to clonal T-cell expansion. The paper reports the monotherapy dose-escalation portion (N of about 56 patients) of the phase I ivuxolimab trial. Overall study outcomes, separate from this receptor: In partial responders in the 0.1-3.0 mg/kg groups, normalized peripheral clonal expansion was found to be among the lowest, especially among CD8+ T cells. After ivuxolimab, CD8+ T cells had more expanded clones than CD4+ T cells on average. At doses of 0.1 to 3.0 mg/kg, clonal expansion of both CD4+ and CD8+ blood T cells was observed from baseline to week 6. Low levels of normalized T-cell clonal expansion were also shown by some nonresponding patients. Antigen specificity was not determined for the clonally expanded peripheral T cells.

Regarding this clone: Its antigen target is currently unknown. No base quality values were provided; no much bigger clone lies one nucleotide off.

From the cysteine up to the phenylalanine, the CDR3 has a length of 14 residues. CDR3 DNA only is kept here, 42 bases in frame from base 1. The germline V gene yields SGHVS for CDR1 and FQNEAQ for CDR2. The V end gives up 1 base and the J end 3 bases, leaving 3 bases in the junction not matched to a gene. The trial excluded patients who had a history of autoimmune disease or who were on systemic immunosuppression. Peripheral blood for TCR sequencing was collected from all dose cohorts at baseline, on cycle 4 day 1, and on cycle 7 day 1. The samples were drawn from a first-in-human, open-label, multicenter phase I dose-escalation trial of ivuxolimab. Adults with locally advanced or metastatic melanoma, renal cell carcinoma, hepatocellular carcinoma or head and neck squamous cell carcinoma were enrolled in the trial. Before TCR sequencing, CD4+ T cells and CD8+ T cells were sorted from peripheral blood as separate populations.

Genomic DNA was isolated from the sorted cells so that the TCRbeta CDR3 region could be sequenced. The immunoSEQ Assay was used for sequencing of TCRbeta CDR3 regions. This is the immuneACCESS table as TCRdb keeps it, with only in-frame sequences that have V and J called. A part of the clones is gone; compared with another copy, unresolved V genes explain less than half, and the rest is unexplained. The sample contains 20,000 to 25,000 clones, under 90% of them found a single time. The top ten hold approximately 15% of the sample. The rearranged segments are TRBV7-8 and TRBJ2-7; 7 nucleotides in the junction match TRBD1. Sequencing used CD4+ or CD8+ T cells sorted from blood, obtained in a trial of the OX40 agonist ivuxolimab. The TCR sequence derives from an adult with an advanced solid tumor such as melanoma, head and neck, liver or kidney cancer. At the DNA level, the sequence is TGTGCCAGCAGCTTAGGGGGGACAGTCTACGAGCAGTACTTC. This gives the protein CASSLGGTVYEQYF.